One and the same sample provided the 18 T cell receptor beta chains below, sequenced in a study of shared clonotypes between healthy human individuals. Measured with immunoSEQ multiplex PCR; TCRdb has only the in-frame clones, and not every one. This sample has nearly 600,000 clones, with about 95% found just once. As defined, naive CD8 cells were CD45RO-negative and positively selected for CCR7, with terminally differentiated effector memory CD45RA+ cells excluded. Material for sequencing was naive CD8+ T cells sorted from blood. These receptors all stem from a woman aged 25 to 39 in good health.

This chain joins TRBV10-2 and TRBJ2-2; D is perhaps TRBD2 (6 bases). Trimming pared 7 bases from V and 3 bases from J, leaving 12 bases between. The CDR3 spans 14 residues. Germline-derived CDR1 and CDR2 are WSHSY and SAAADI. This chain's CDR3 is CASTSLAYTGELFF. CDR3 coding DNA: TGCGCCAGCACATCACTAGCCTACACCGGGGAGCTGTTTTTT.

This CDR3 is CASSLGRSDYYGYTF. The CDR3 bases are TGTGCCAGCAGCTTAGGCCGTTCGGATTACTATGGCTACACCTTC. The chain carries TRBV13 and TRBJ1-2; D is unclear. Looked up from germline, CDR1 is PRHDT and CDR2 is FYEKMQ (reference sequence). V gave up 0 bases and J gave up 3 bases, with 11 bases separating them. The length of the CDR3 is 15 residues. Using reference TRBV13 and TRBJ1-2 for the parts outside the CDR3, the full variable domain is AAGVIQSPRHLIKEKRETATLKCYPIPRHDTVYWYQQGPGQDPQFLISFYEKMQSDKGSIPDRFSAQQFSDYHSELNMSSLELGDSALYFCASSLGRSDYYGYTFGSGTRLTVV.

This chain connects TRBV27 to TRBJ1-4, with D perhaps matching TRBD1 (5 bases). V was cut by 0 bases and J by 3 bases, with 8 bases left in between. The CDR3 consists of 15 residues. Germline lookup yields CDR1 MNHEY and CDR2 SMNVEV (reference sequence). CDR3 region: CASSLSVGPNEKLFF. CDR3 sequence (DNA): TGTGCCAGCAGTTTATCGGTGGGACCTAATGAAAAACTGTTTTTT.

J is TRBJ2-7 and V is TRBV5-4; 9 nucleotides line up with TRBD1. V trimming: 4 bases; J trimming: 6 bases; junction bases outside the gene matches: 8. This CDR3 has 14 amino acids. Germline values: CDR1 SGHNT, CDR2 YYREEE (reference sequence). The CDR3 bases are TGTGCCAGCAGCAGCGACAGGGGGTATCGCGAGCAGTACTTC. Encoded protein: CASSSDRGYREQYF.

This chain uses TRBV19 with TRBJ1-2; TRBD1 matches 7 bases. CDR1 is LNHDA, CDR2 SQIVND, per germline (reference sequence). V shed 4 bases and J 3 bases; nucleotides not matched to a gene: 8. The CDR3 extends over 15 amino acids. The CDR3 protein is CASSTTGSGYYGYTF. The CDR3 nucleotides read TGTGCCAGTAGTACGACAGGGAGTGGGTACTATGGCTACACCTTC.

The chain employs TRBV28 and TRBJ2-5; D is tentatively TRBD1 or TRBD2 (6 bases each). The CDR3 consists of 12 residues. Looked up from germline, CDR1 is MDHEN and CDR2 is SYDVKM. V lost 7 bases, J lost 6 bases, and 12 bases lay in between. The CDR3 DNA sequence: TGTGCCAGCACCCCTGGGGGGCAGACCCAGTACTTC. Amino acid sequence: CASTPGGQTQYF.

The chain combines TRBV19 with TRBJ2-3, with 8 bases that match TRBD1. J was trimmed by 4 bases and V by 7 bases; bases with no gene match: 10. The CDR3 length is 15 residues. Germline V gene lookup returns CDR1 LNHDA and CDR2 SQIVND (reference sequence). CDR3 sequence reads: CASNDLRGPADTQYF. The CDR3 DNA follows: TGTGCCAGTAACGACCTCAGGGGGCCGGCAGATACGCAGTATTTT.

This clone was observed a single time. The rearrangement uses TRBV27 and TRBJ1-5; D is uncertain. The V gene lost 3 bases and the J gene lost 7 bases, with 16 bases spanning the gap. CDR1 MNHEY and CDR2 SMNVEV come from the germline V gene (reference sequence). The CDR3 covers 15 residues. CDR3 coding DNA: TGTGCCAGCAGTTTGCTGCCGTTGGGGTACCAGCCCCAGCATTTT. As protein: CASSLLPLGYQPQHF.

This sequence joins TRBV4-1 and TRBJ1-1; D not resolved. This CDR3 contains 15 residues. V was pared by 3 bases and J by 0 bases, with 11 bases between. Germline-derived CDR1 and CDR2 are MGHRA and YSYEKL. The CDR3 sequence is CASSQSAGMNTEAFF. CDR3 bases: TGCGCCAGCAGCCAGTCGGCGGGCATGAACACTGAAGCTTTCTTT.

The rearrangement joins TRBV4-1 to TRBJ1-2; unclear D gene. Trimming shortened V by 4 bases and J by 4 bases, and 13 bases separated the two germline ends. The length of the CDR3 is 14 residues. The germline gives CDR1 MGHRA, CDR2 YSYEKL. CDR3 in amino acids: CASSPRKGLYGYTF. DNA of the CDR3: TGCGCCAGCAGCCCCCGCAAGGGCCTCTATGGCTACACCTTC.

The chain employs TRBV30 and TRBJ2-2; 8 bases are a match to TRBD1. Germline-derived CDR1 and CDR2 are GTSNPN and SVGIG (reference sequence). V dropped 4 bases and J dropped 6; count of bases not matched to a gene: 10. The CDR3 runs to 15 residues. The CDR3 region has the DNA TGTGCCTGGACCTGGGGGGCAGGGGGCTCCGGGGAGCTGTTTTTT. It specifies CAWTWGAGGSGELFF.

The rearrangement links TRBV27 to TRBJ2-3; D unclear. The germline CDR1 and CDR2 sequences are MNHEY and SMNVEV (reference sequence). CDR3 length: 9 amino acids. V was pared by 6 bases and J by 6 bases, with 1 base between. In DNA form, the CDR3 reads TGTGCCAGCAGCGATACGCAGTATTTT. Residues: CASSDTQYF.

The rearrangement joins TRBV7-9 to TRBJ2-1; a weak D match, TRBD2 (5 bases). CDR3 length: 14 residues. Germline loops: CDR1 SEHNR, CDR2 FQNEAQ (reference sequence). The V end lost 3 bases, the J end lost 7 bases, and 13 bases lay between the germline ends. The CDR3 loop is CASSFGGSVNEQFF. The CDR3, as DNA: TGTGCCAGCAGCTTCGGTGGGAGCGTTAATGAGCAGTTCTTC.

The rearrangement uses TRBV30 and TRBJ2-5; the D is unclear. The DNA end is more similar to TRBJ2-7, so the J call may be wrong. The germline V gene encodes CDR1 GTSNPN and CDR2 SVGIG (reference sequence). The CDR3 contains 12 residues. This CDR3 is CAWSVVNYEQYF. As DNA, the CDR3 is TGTGCCTGGAGTGTAGTTAACTACGAGCAGTACTTC.

The gene calls are TRBV28 and TRBJ1-1; D is ambiguous. V was clipped by 3 bases and J by 1 base, with 9 bases between them. This CDR3 region has 14 residues. The germline gives CDR1 MDHEN, CDR2 SYDVKM. CDR3 DNA sequence: TGTGCCAGCAGTTTCCTTGAACCGAACACTGAAGCTTTCTTT. Protein: CASSFLEPNTEAFF.

The rearrangement uses TRBV7-3 and TRBJ2-1; D is unclear. Between the trimmed V and J ends, which lost 4 bases and 4 bases, there was a span of 8 bases. The CDR3 contains 13 residues. Germline assignment: CDR1 SGHTA and CDR2 FQGTGA. The CDR3 loop is CASSSILYNEQFF. CDR3 DNA: TGTGCCAGCAGCTCGATCTTATACAATGAGCAGTTCTTC.

The chain links TRBV13 to TRBJ1-2; 11 bases match TRBD1. The CDR3 consists of 14 residues. With V trimmed by 5 bases and J by 6 bases, 5 bases remained unmatched. Germline V gene sequence: CDR1 PRHDT, CDR2 FYEKMQ (reference sequence). The CDR3 loop is CASSQRDRGDGYTF. The CDR3 nucleotides read TGTGCCAGCAGCCAGAGGGACAGGGGGGATGGCTACACCTTC.

This chain uses TRBV7-2 with TRBJ2-7, with TRBD2 matching 8 bases. This CDR3 is 16 amino acids long. Germline CDR1 and CDR2: SGHTA and FQGNSA. V dropped 4 bases and J dropped 3; count of bases not matched to a gene: 11. CDR3 sequence (DNA): TGTGCCAGCAGCTCATCGTATTTAGCGGGAAACTACGAGCAGTACTTC. Translated, it gives CASSSSYLAGNYEQYF.